This T cell receptor (beta chain) derives from a study of neoadjuvant anti-PD-1 for oral cavity cancer. Time point here: after neoadjuvant nivolumab, at surgical resection. Analysis of PBMCs was direct, with no culture step. Most PBMC samples had 480 ng input DNA in six replicates. Assay used: immunoSEQ multiplex PCR; TCRdb lists only in-frame clones, some missing. The sample gives several thousand clones, 64% of which show up once; around 4.2% is in the top ten. This CDR3 is built from 13 residues. Trimming removed 7 bases at V and 1 base at J, with 10 bases between. Germline-derived CDR1 and CDR2 are MDHEN and SYDVKM.

The sequence was obtained from a person between 40 and 79 years old with oral cavity squamous cell carcinoma. This chain uses TRBV28 with TRBJ1-1; D uncertain. The source was PBMCs, collected after nivolumab (anti-PD-1) treatment. The CDR3 here is CASKGWGNTEAFF. The CDR3 nucleotides read TGTGCCAGCAAGGGTTGGGGGAACACTGAAGCTTTCTTT. Supplemented by reference TRBV28 and TRBJ1-1, the full variable domain reads DVKVTQSSRYLVKRTGEKVFLECVQDMDHENMFWYRQDPGLGLRLIYFSYDVKMKEKGDIPEGYSVSREKKERFSLILESASTNQTSMYLCASKGWGNTEAFFGQGTRLTVV.